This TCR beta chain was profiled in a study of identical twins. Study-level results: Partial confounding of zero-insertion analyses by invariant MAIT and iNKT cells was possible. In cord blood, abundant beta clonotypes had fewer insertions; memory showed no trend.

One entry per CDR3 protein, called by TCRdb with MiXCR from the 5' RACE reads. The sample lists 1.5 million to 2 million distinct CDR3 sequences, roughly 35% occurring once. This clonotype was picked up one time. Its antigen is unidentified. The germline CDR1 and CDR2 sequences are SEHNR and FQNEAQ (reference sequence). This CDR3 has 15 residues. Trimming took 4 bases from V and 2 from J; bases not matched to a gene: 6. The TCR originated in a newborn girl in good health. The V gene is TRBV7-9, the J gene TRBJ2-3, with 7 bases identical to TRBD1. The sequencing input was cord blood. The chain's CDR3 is CASSYPDRDTDTQYF. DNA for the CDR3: TGTGCCAGCAGCTACCCCGACAGGGACACAGATACGCAGTATTTT.